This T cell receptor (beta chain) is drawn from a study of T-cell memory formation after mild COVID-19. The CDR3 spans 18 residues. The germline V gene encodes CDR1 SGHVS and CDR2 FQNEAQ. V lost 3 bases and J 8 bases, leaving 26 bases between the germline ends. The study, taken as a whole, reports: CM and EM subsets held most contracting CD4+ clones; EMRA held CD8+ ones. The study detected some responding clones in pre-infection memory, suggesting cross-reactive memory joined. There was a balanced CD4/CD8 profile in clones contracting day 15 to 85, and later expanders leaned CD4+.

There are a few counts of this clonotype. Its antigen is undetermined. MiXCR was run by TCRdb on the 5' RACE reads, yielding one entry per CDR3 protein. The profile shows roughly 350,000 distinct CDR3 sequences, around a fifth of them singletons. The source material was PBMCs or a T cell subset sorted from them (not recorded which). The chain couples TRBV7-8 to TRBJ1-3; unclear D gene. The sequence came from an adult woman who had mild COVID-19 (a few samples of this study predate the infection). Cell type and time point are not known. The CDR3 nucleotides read TGTGCCAGCAGCTTGACCCGGTCCGGGATTCGAAACTCGGACACCATATATTTT. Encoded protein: CASSLTRSGIRNSDTIYF.